The 21 T cell receptor beta chains below come from one sample, sequenced in a study of blood T cell repertoires in COVID-19. Assay used: immunoSEQ multiplex PCR; TCRdb lists only in-frame clones, some missing. This sample has approximately 100,000 clones, with roughly 85% found just once. The sequenced material came from peripheral blood. The receptors were sampled from a woman in her seventies with active or convalescent COVID-19.

The chain is built from TRBV5-5 and TRBJ1-1, with a tentative D call TRBD1 (5 bases). Trimming stripped 1 base from V and 4 bases from J, with 17 bases between. The CDR3 loop spans 16 amino acids. Germline CDR1 SGHKS, CDR2 YYEKEE (reference sequence). This chain's CDR3 is CASSLSSGTGGTEAFF. The CDR3 nucleotides are TGTGCCAGCAGCTTGTCGTCCGGGACGGGAGGCACTGAAGCTTTCTTT.

The chain recombines TRBV7-2 with TRBJ2-1, with 11 bases aligning to TRBD1. With 4 bases clipped from V and 6 bases from J, the junction kept 2 bases outside the gene matches. The germline V gene has CDR1 SGHTA and CDR2 FQGNSA. The CDR3 runs 14 residues. The CDR3 sequence is CASSSGTGGNEQFF. The CDR3 bases are TGTGCCAGCAGCTCGGGGACAGGGGGCAATGAGCAGTTCTTC.

The rearrangement joins TRBV19 to TRBJ1-5, with D unclear. The CDR3 is made up of 15 amino acids. Trimming left V 7 bases short and J 1 base short, with 14 bases between. Germline CDR1 LNHDA, CDR2 SQIVND (reference sequence). The CDR3 reads CASTSLTQSNQPQHF. CDR3 in DNA: TGTGCCAGTACCTCACTGACACAAAGCAATCAGCCCCAGCATTTT.

The rearrangement links TRBV4-3 to TRBJ1-4, with 9 bases matching TRBD1. CDR1 and CDR2 from the germline V gene are LGHNA and YSLEER. The CDR3 extends over 17 amino acids. The V gene end was trimmed by 0 bases and the J gene end by 9 bases; junction bases not matched to a gene: 11. CDR3 nucleotide sequence: TGCGCCAGCAGCCAAGATCCCCCGGGACAGGGATTACAAAAACTGTTTTTT. This encodes CASSQDPPGQGLQKLFF.

The rearrangement joins TRBV11-3 to TRBJ1-4, with D possibly TRBD1 on 6 matching bases. V lost 2 bases, J lost 0 bases, and 7 bases lay in between. Germline V gene data show CDR1 as SGHNT and CDR2 as YENEEA. The CDR3 length is 15 residues. CDR3 region: CASSLQGPTNEKLFF. The CDR3 bases are TGTGCCAGCAGCTTACAGGGGCCAACTAATGAAAAACTGTTTTTT.

This rearrangement joins TRBV20-1 to TRBJ2-1; 7 bases fit TRBD2. V shed 3 bases and J 0 bases; nucleotides not matched to a gene: 8. The CDR3 sequence is 16 residues long. Per the germline V gene, CDR1 is DFQATT and CDR2 is SNEGSKA (reference sequence). CDR3 sequence (DNA): TGCAGTGCTAGTCCCCTGCGCGGGAGCTCCTACAATGAGCAGTTCTTC. This translates into CSASPLRGSSYNEQFF.

The chain links TRBV6-2 or TRBV6-3 to TRBJ2-6, with no clear D. Trimming left V 4 bases short and J 0 bases short, with 7 bases between. This CDR3 contains 15 residues. Germline assignment: CDR1 MNHEY and CDR2 SVGEGT. This chain's CDR3 is CASSSSGSGANVLTF. In nucleotides, the CDR3 is TGTGCCAGCAGTTCGTCCGGCTCTGGGGCCAACGTCCTGACTTTC.

The chain joins TRBV5-6 to TRBJ1-2; 8 positions agree with TRBD1. Germline CDR1 SGHDT, CDR2 YYEEEE. Trimming took 4 bases from V and 5 from J; bases not matched to a gene: 13. The CDR3 is made up of 16 amino acids. The CDR3 loop is CASSPTGQAGGYGYTF. DNA of the CDR3: TGTGCCAGCAGCCCGACGGGACAGGCTGGAGGGTATGGCTACACCTTC.

This chain uses TRBV11-2 with TRBJ1-5; tentative D call: TRBD1 (6 bases). Trimming removed 6 bases from V and 3 bases from J, with 9 bases in between. The germline V gene has CDR1 SGHAT and CDR2 FQNNGV. This CDR3 comprises 13 residues. The CDR3 DNA reads as TGTGCCAGCAGACGGGACAACAATCAGCCCCAGCATTTT. It specifies CASRRDNNQPQHF.

The chain combines TRBV11-3 with TRBJ2-1, with 8 bases lining up with TRBD2. The J segment lost 7 bases and the V segment lost 0 bases, leaving 2 bases of the junction unmatched. CDR1 is SGHNT and CDR2 is YENEEA in the germline V gene. The CDR3 covers 14 residues. The CDR3 sequence: CASSLDERGNEQFF. Here the CDR3 DNA reads TGTGCCAGCAGCTTAGACGAGCGGGGGAATGAGCAGTTCTTC.

The gene calls are TRBV21-1 and TRBJ1-3; the table's D call of TRBD1 was not tested on the DNA. TRBV21-1 is a documented pseudogene. The CDR3 totals 18 residues. DNA for the CDR3: TGTGCCAGCAGCAAGTGCGGCCGCAGGGCCAGCTCTGGAAACACCATATATTTT. Translated: CASSKCGRRASSGNTIYF.

This chain links TRBV2 with TRBJ2-2; the match to TRBD1 covers 10 bases. The CDR3 consists of 14 residues. Per the germline V gene, CDR1 is SNHLY and CDR2 is FYNNEI. Losses at the gene ends were 6 bases for V and 7 bases for J; bases not matched to a gene: 5. The CDR3 is CASRGQGYDGELFF. CDR3 sequence (DNA): TGTGCCAGCAGGGGACAGGGGTATGACGGGGAGCTGTTTTTT.

The rearrangement links TRBV4-3 to TRBJ1-4; the D gene is possibly TRBD1 (6 bases). The CDR3 loop spans 16 amino acids. Germline CDR1 and CDR2: LGHNA and YSLEER. V was trimmed by 0 bases and J by 7 bases, leaving 15 bases between them. CDR3 DNA sequence: TGCGCCAGCAGCCAAGATAGGAGACAGGTTTTTGAAAAACTGTTTTTT. Translated: CASSQDRRQVFEKLFF.

This sequence joins TRBV5-1 and TRBJ1-1; D call uncertain. The CDR3 is made up of 13 amino acids. V shed 5 bases and J shed 1 base, with 9 bases lying between them. Germline CDR1 SGHRS, CDR2 YFSETQ. CDR3 region: CASRYTGNTEAFF. Written as DNA, the CDR3 is TGCGCCAGCAGATATACGGGGAACACTGAAGCTTTCTTT.

The chain carries TRBV5-5 and TRBJ1-6; D might be TRBD1 (6 bases). The CDR3 has 14 residues. V lost 2 bases and J 7 bases, leaving 10 bases between the germline ends. The V gene's germline CDR1 is SGHKS and CDR2 YYEKEE (reference sequence). CDR3 bases: TGTGCCAGCAGCTTAGAGGGGGGGAATTCACCCCTCCACTTT. Amino acid sequence: CASSLEGGNSPLHF. The full variable domain, in which reference TRBV5-5 and TRBJ1-6 provide the parts outside the CDR3, is DAGVTQSPTHLIKTRGQQVTLRCSPISGHKSVSWYQQVLGQGPQFIFQYYEKEERGRGNFPDRFSARQFPNYSSELNVNALLLGDSALYLCASSLEGGNSPLHFGNGTRLTVT.

The chain joins TRBV18 to TRBJ2-7, with D possibly matching TRBD1 (5 bases). Germline V lookup: CDR1 KGHSH, CDR2 LQKENI. The CDR3 has 16 amino acids. V was pared by 2 bases and J by 3 bases, with 17 bases between. CDR3 DNA sequence: TGTGCCAGCTCACCAATCGCTACAGGTACTCTCTACGAGCAGTACTTC. Encoded protein: CASSPIATGTLYEQYF.

This clone appeared a few times. The gene calls are TRBV10-2 and TRBJ2-7, with a weak D call TRBD1 (6 bases). The CDR3 extends over 12 amino acids. Looked up from germline, CDR1 is WSHSY and CDR2 is SAAADI. Trimming took 9 bases from V and 3 from J, leaving 12 bases between them. The CDR3 loop reads CASGTHGYEQYF. The CDR3, as DNA: TGCGCCAGTGGGACACACGGCTACGAGCAGTACTTC.

The chain carries TRBV7-2 and TRBJ2-2, with 7 bases matching TRBD1. J was trimmed by 7 bases and V by 5 bases; bases with no gene match: 13. CDR3 size: 16 residues. From germline, CDR1 is SGHTA and CDR2 FQGNSA. CDR3 nucleotide sequence: TGTGCCAGCAGCCCGACAGGGAAGAGGGTCGGCGGGGAGCTGTTTTTT. Amino acids: CASSPTGKRVGGELFF.

The rearrangement uses TRBV4-3 and TRBJ2-1; TRBD2 might be the D (6 bases). With 0 bases removed from V and 1 base from J, the gap between germline ends came to 13 bases. The CDR3 is 17 amino acids. Germline lookup yields CDR1 LGHNA and CDR2 YSLEER. CDR3 in amino acids: CASSQDLLGGSYNEQFF. CDR3 DNA sequence: TGCGCCAGCAGCCAAGATCTCTTGGGGGGATCCTACAATGAGCAGTTCTTC.

The rearrangement links TRBV5-5 to TRBJ1-2; no reliable D call. V lost 1 base, J lost 0 bases, and 25 bases lay in between. Germline assignment: CDR1 SGHKS and CDR2 YYEKEE (reference sequence). This CDR3 comprises 20 residues. This CDR3 is CASSLNLGGGPTQANYGYTF. The CDR3 DNA reads as TGTGCCAGCAGCTTGAATTTAGGTGGCGGGCCTACCCAAGCTAACTATGGCTACACCTTC.

The chain employs TRBV30 and TRBJ2-3; 7 bases match TRBD1. The CDR3 has 13 residues. The germline gives CDR1 GTSNPN, CDR2 SVGIG (reference sequence). The V gene end was trimmed by 3 bases and the J gene end by 7 bases; junction bases not matched to a gene: 7. The CDR3 DNA reads TGTGCCTGGAGATTAAAGGGGGCGAATACGCAGTATTTT. It codes for CAWRLKGANTQYF.